The source of this TCR beta chain is a study of OX40 agonist ivuxolimab in advanced cancers. About the study: Treatment received earlier with anti-PD-1, anti-PD-L1 or anti-CTLA-4 agents was allowed, and more than 35% had some. Findings of the study overall: The average count of expanded clones was higher among CD8+ T cells than among CD4+.

Concerning this clone itself: What it recognizes is unknown.

Drawing of blood for sampling happened at baseline, at cycle 4 day 1, and at cycle 7 day 1. Using immunoSEQ multiplex PCR, the repertoire was profiled, and TCRdb retains in-frame clones only, with some absent. The table lists tens of thousands of clones, about 89% of them singletons. Looked up from germline, CDR1 is MNHNS and CDR2 is SASEGT. Germline trimming cut 6 bases from V and 4 bases from J; bases unmatched to any gene: 5. The CDR3 has 14 amino acids. The rearrangement joins TRBV6-1 to TRBJ2-3; 9 bases fit TRBD2. The source material was CD4+ or CD8+ T cells sorted from blood, sampled in a trial of the OX40 agonist ivuxolimab. This receptor was obtained from an adult with an advanced solid tumor such as melanoma, head and neck, liver or kidney cancer. CDR3 sequence: CASRGGGAADTQYF. The CDR3 DNA follows: TGTGCCAGCAGGGGCGGGGGGGCCGCAGATACGCAGTATTTT.